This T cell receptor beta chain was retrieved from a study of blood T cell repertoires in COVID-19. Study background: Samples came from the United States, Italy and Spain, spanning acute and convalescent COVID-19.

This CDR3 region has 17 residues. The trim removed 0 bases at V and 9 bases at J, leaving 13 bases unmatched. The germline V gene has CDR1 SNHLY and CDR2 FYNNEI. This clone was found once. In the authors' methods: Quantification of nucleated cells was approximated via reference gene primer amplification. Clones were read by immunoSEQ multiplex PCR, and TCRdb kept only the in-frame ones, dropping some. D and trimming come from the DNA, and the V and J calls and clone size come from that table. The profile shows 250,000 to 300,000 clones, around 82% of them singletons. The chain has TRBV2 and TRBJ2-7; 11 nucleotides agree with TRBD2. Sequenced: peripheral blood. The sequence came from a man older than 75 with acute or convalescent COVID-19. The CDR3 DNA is TGTGCCAGCAGTGAAGCGGAGTTTAAGACTAGCGGGAATGTGCAGTACTTC. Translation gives CASSEAEFKTSGNVQYF. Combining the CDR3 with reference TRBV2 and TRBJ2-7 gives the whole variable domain EPEVTQTPSHQVTQMGQEVILRCVPISNHLYFYWYRQILGQKVEFLVSFYNNEISEKSEIFDDQFSVERPDGSNFTLKIRSTKLEDSAMYFCASSEAEFKTSGNVQYFGPGTRLTVT.